This record covers a single T cell receptor beta chain. Antigen: not known. The data stem from a study of T cell responses to AZD1222 COVID-19 vaccine. Turning to the study itself: Recipients boosted at about 4 weeks or about 12 weeks are pooled. Broader study findings: Donors, mostly white British, included more females; clonal diversity was possibly underestimated. No day 14 peak samples; only post-peak repertoires were characterized. CD4 TCRs linked to vaccination spanned spike, dominating at 160-218 and 743-854.

This CDR3 has 15 amino acids. The V gene lost 3 bases and the J gene lost 1 base, with 12 bases spanning the gap. CDR1 and CDR2 (germline): LNHDA, SQIVND (reference sequence). Generated by immunoSEQ multiplex PCR, the TCRdb table keeps only in-frame clones and is missing some. The data show roughly 120,000 clones, 85% to 95% seen once. The rearrangement joins TRBV19 to TRBJ1-1, with unresolved D. This specimen consisted of peripheral blood, obtained on day 0 of AZD1222 vaccination. The TCR was taken from an adult in good health. The CDR3 DNA is TGTGCCAGTAGTATTTGGCTCACTGCGAACACTGAAGCTTTCTTT. Its protein product is CASSIWLTANTEAFF.